The rows below give T cell receptor beta chains drawn from one sample of a study of human T cells and chemical hapten exposure. TCRdb re-analysed the RACE reads in MiXCR, keeping a single row per CDR3 protein. The sample includes about 120,000 distinct CDR3 sequences, 12% of them seen just once. The starting material was whole blood, obtained in connection with sensitization to the hapten diphenylcyclopropenone (DPC). These receptor sequences come from a woman in her 50s with alopecia areata. Some clones in this sample may be carry-over from other donors' samples. The CDR3 runs from the conserved cysteine through the conserved F or W. The D gene is left open where the match is weak. Size is omitted from some rows. Given values are once, few, many or a class for expanded clones.

cdr3_length,clone_size,d_call,v_call,j_call,cdr3_nt,cdr3_aa
15,many,TRBD1,TRBV20-1,TRBJ2-3,TGCAGTGCTAGTAGGACAGGGTCCGTCACAGATACGCAGTATTTT,CSASRTGSVTDTQYF
14,.,.,TRBV10-2,TRBJ1-1,TGCGCCAGCAGTGAGTCCAAACGGGAGACTGAAGCTTTCTTT,CASSESKRETEAFF
15,few,TRBD2,TRBV7-9,TRBJ2-1,TGTGCCAGCAGCCCGGGACTAGCGGGGGGCAATGAGCAGTTCTTC,CASSPGLAGGNEQFF
15,.,TRBD1,TRBV4-3,TRBJ2-7,TGCGCCAGCAGCCCCTCCGGGACAGTAAACTACGAGCAGTACTTC,CASSPSGTVNYEQYF
15,many,.,TRBV9,TRBJ2-2,TGTGCCAGCAGCGTAGGAGCAGGGAACACCGGGGAGCTGTTTTTT,CASSVGAGNTGELFF
15,.,.,TRBV21-1,TRBJ1-6,TGTGCCAGCAGCGGACGGACAGTTTTTAATTCACCCCTCCACTTT,CASSGRTVFNSPLHF
12,few,.,TRBV18,TRBJ1-1,TGTGCCAGCTCACGGGGGAACACTGAAGCTTTCTTT,CASSRGNTEAFF
14,many,TRBD1,TRBV7-6,TRBJ1-2,TGTGCCAGCAGCTTGGGACAGGGGGGCTATGGCTACACCTTC,CASSLGQGGYGYTF
13,few,.,TRBV5-6,TRBJ2-7,TGTGCCAGCAGCTCTGGCAGCCTCTACGAGCAGTACTTC,CASSSGSLYEQYF
15,few,.,TRBV6-2/TRBV6-3,TRBJ1-2,TGTGCCAGCAGTTACTCGGACCGTTTGGACTATGGCTACACCTTC,CASSYSDRLDYGYTF
14,few,.,TRBV19,TRBJ2-7,TGTGCCAGTAGTATTCAAGGTCTAGACCACGAGCAGTACTTC,CASSIQGLDHEQYF
13,few,.,TRBV20-1,TRBJ2-1,TGCAGTGCCCCTCGAGTCCCGAAGGATGAGCAGTTCTTC,CSAPRVPKDEQFF
16,few,.,TRBV4-2,TRBJ1-3,TGTGCCAGCAGCCGATCCGACTCCTCCTCTGGAAACACCATATATTTT,CASSRSDSSSGNTIYF
14,many,.,TRBV12-3/TRBV12-4,TRBJ1-1,TGTGCCAGCAGATCGGGACACTCGAACACTGAAGCTTTCTTT,CASRSGHSNTEAFF
13,many,TRBD1,TRBV29-1,TRBJ1-4,TGCAGCGTTCTGCGGGACAGGGGGCGAAAACTGTTTTTT,CSVLRDRGRKLFF
15,many,TRBD2,TRBV10-2,TRBJ2-3,TGCGCCAGCAAGGGACTAGCGGGGTCAACAGATACGCAGTATTTT,CASKGLAGSTDTQYF
16,.,TRBD2,TRBV7-7,TRBJ2-5,TGTGCCAGCAGTCAAGGACTAGCAGGGTACCAAGAGACCCAGTACTTC,CASSQGLAGYQETQYF
15,.,TRBD1,TRBV12-3/TRBV12-4,TRBJ1-4,TGTGCCAGCAGTCTGGGACAGGGAGCTAATGAAAAACTGTTTTTT,CASSLGQGANEKLFF
13,.,TRBD2,TRBV6-1,TRBJ2-1,TGTGCCAGCAGTAGCGGGAGTTACAATGAGCAGTTCTTC,CASSSGSYNEQFF
15,.,.,TRBV12-3/TRBV12-4,TRBJ2-2,TGTGCCAGCCACATGGGCATGGCGAACACCGGGGAGCTGTTTTTT,CASHMGMANTGELFF
18,.,.,TRBV20-1,TRBJ1-5,TGCAGTGCTAGAGGGATTGGAGGGGGGGCCGATAGCAATCAGCCCCAGCATTTT,CSARGIGGGADSNQPQHF
13,once,.,TRBV10-3,TRBJ1-5,TGTGCCATCAGTGCCACAGACAATCAGCCCCAGCATTTT,CAISATDNQPQHF
12,.,.,TRBV7-2,TRBJ2-1,TGTGCCAGCAGCTTAAACGGGGATGAGCAGTTCTTC,CASSLNGDEQFF
14,.,TRBD1,TRBV10-3,TRBJ1-1,TGTGCCATCAGGGCCCCGGGACAGGGGACTGAAGCTTTCTTT,CAIRAPGQGTEAFF
14,.,.,TRBV28,TRBJ2-3,TGTGCCACAAAGGCGGCGGTTCGCACAGATACGCAGTATTTT,CATKAAVRTDTQYF
12,few,.,TRBV4-3,TRBJ2-1,TGCGCCAGCAGCCTCATCTACAATGAGCAGTTCTTC,CASSLIYNEQFF
12,.,.,TRBV28,TRBJ2-7,TGTGCCAGCAGTCGGCCCCCCGGCGAGCAGTACTTC,CASSRPPGEQYF
19,few,.,TRBV5-8,TRBJ1-1,TGTGCCAGCATCCGGCCTCCCACACAGGGAGAGGGCGTGGACACTGAAGCTTTCTTT,CASIRPPTQGEGVDTEAFF
13,few,.,TRBV29-1,TRBJ1-3,TGCAGCGCCGTAGACAGGACGGGAAACACCATATATTTT,CSAVDRTGNTIYF
16,many,TRBD1,TRBV5-5,TRBJ2-7,TGTGCCAGCAGCTGGGGACAGGGACAATCAACCTACGAGCAGTACTTC,CASSWGQGQSTYEQYF
12,.,.,TRBV7-2,TRBJ1-3,TGTGCCAGCAGCATCACTGGAAACACCATATATTTT,CASSITGNTIYF
16,.,.,TRBV29-1,TRBJ2-3,TGCAGCGCTGCGGCCCCTTCAGGGGCTAGCACAGATACGCAGTATTTT,CSAAAPSGASTDTQYF